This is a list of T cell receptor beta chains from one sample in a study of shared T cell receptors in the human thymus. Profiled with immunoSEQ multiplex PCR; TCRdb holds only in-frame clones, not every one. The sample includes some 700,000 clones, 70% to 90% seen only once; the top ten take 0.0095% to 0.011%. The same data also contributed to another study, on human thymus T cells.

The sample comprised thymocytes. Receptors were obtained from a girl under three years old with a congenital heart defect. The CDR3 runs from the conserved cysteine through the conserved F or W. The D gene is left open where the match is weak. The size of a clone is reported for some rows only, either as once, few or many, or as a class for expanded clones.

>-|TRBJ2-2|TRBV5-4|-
TGTGCCAGCAGCCCTGCGGACCGGGGAACCGGGGAGCTGTTTTTT
CASSPADRGTGELFF
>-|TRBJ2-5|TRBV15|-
TGTGCCACCAGCAGAGAACCCAGGGAAGAGACCCAGTACTTC
CATSREPREETQYF
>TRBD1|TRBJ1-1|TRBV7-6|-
TGTGCCAGCAGTCCGGGACAGGGGCCTCAAGTAGCTGAAGCTTTCTTT
CASSPGQGPQVAEAFF
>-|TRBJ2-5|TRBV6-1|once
TGTGCCAGCAGTGACCCTGAGCGGACCCTCCAAGAGACCCAGTACTTC
CASSDPERTLQETQYF
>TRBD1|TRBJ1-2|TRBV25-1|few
TGTGCCAGCAGTGAATCCCACAGGGGCGGCTACACCTTC
CASSESHRGGYTF
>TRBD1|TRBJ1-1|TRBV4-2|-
TGTGCCAGCAGCCAAGATTTTGGGCCATTTCGACAGGGTCGGTGGACTGAAGCTTTCTTT
CASSQDFGPFRQGRWTEAFF
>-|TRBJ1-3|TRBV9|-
TGTGCCAGCAGCGTAGGAGGGAAGGGCGAGTCTGGAAACACCATATATTTT
CASSVGGKGESGNTIYF
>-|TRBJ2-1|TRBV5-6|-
TGTGCCAGCAGCTTCGGCAGGAAAAGGATAAATGAGCAGTTCTTC
CASSFGRKRINEQFF
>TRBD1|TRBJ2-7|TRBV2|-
TGTGCCAGCAGTGAATTTGGACAGGGCTCCTACGAGCAGTACTTC
CASSEFGQGSYEQYF
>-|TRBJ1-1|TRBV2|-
TGTGCCAGCAGTGAAGAGATCTCACAGGGAGAGAACACTGAAGCTTTCTTT
CASSEEISQGENTEAFF
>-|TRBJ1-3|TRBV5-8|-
TGTGCCACCACATTCAGACAGGTCTCTGGAAACACCATATATTTT
CATTFRQVSGNTIYF
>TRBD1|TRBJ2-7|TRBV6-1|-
TGTGCCAGCAGTGGAGTGGGCGACAGGGGTCGCGAGCAGTACTTC
CASSGVGDRGREQYF
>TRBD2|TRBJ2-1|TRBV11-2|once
TGTGCCAGCAGCTCCGTAACTAGCGGGGGTTTTTTCAATGAGCAGTTCTTC
CASSSVTSGGFFNEQFF
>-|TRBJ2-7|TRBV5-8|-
TGTGCCAGCAGCTTGGCCAGAGGCGAGCGAACCTCCTACGAGCAGTACTTC
CASSLARGERTSYEQYF
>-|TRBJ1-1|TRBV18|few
TGTGCCAGCTCACCGTGGACAGAAATCGACACTGAAGCTTTCTTT
CASSPWTEIDTEAFF
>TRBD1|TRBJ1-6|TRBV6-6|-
TGTGCCAGCACCTCATTCAGGGGGCTTTCACCCCTCCACTTT
CASTSFRGLSPLHF